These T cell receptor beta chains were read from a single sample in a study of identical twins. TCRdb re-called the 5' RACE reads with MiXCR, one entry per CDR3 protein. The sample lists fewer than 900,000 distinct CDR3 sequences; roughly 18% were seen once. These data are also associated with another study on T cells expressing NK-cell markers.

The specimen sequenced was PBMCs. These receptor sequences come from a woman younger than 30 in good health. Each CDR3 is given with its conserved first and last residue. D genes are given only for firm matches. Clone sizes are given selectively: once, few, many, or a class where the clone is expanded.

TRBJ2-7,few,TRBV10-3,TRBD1,CAISESGTAYEQYF,TGTGCCATCAGTGAGTCGGGGACAGCCTACGAGCAGTACTTC
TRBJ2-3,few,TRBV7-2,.,CASSLASTRSAGDTQYF,TGTGCCAGCAGCTTAGCGTCGACCCGGAGCGCGGGGGATACGCAGTATTTT
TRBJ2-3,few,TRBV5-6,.,CASSLFGAGLRTDTQYF,TGTGCCAGCAGCTTGTTTGGGGCAGGGCTACGCACAGATACGCAGTATTTT
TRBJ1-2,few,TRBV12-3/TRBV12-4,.,CASSLNGRGSGYTF,TGTGCCAGCAGTTTAAATGGTCGGGGGTCTGGCTACACCTTC
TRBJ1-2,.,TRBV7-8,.,CASSPVAGYTF,TGTGCCAGCAGCCCTGTAGCCGGCTACACCTTC
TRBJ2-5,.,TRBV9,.,CASSPGLSTETQYF,TGTGCCAGCAGCCCGGGACTGAGTACGGAGACCCAGTACTTC
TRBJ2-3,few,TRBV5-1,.,CASTPPSTDTQYF,TGCGCCAGCACTCCCCCTAGCACAGATACGCAGTATTTT
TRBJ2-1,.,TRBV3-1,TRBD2,CASSTSVNPDEQFF,TGTGCCAGCAGTACTAGCGTAAACCCGGATGAGCAGTTCTTC
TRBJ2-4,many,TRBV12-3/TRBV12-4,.,CASSGDSTNIQYF,TGTGCCAGCAGCGGAGACAGTACTAACATTCAGTACTTC
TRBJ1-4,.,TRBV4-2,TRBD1,CASDRTGNEKLFF,TGTGCCAGCGACAGGACAGGGAATGAAAAACTGTTTTTT
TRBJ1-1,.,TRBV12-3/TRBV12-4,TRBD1,CASTGQGHPNTEAFF,TGTGCCAGCACGGGACAGGGACATCCGAACACTGAAGCTTTCTTT
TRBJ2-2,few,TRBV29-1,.,CSVDRENTGELFF,TGCAGCGTTGATCGAGAGAACACCGGGGAGCTGTTTTTT
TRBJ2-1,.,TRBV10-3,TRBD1,CAISERDSHNEQFF,TGTGCCATCAGTGAGCGGGACAGCCACAATGAGCAGTTCTTC
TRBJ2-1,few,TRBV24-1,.,CATSDSAGGTRDEQFF,TGTGCCACCAGTGATTCGGCCGGGGGAACTAGGGATGAGCAGTTCTTC
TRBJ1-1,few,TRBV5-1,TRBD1,CASSLARTGGEMNTEAFF,TGCGCCAGCAGCTTGGCCCGGACAGGAGGAGAAATGAACACTGAAGCTTTCTTT
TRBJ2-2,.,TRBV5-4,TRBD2,CASSWGLAGAGELFF,TGTGCCAGCAGCTGGGGACTAGCGGGAGCCGGGGAGCTGTTTTTT
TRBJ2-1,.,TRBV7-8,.,CASSFLPGSYNEQFF,TGTGCCAGCAGCTTTCTACCGGGCAGCTACAATGAGCAGTTCTTC
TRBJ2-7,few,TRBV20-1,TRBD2,CSASSGSVFNEQYF,TGCAGTGCTAGTAGCGGGAGCGTTTTCAACGAGCAGTACTTC
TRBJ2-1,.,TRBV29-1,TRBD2,CSETGGPHNEQFF,TGCAGCGAGACGGGAGGGCCCCACAATGAGCAGTTCTTC
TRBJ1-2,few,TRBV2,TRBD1,CASSEGTGVDGYTF,TGTGCCAGCAGTGAAGGGACAGGGGTGGATGGCTACACCTTC
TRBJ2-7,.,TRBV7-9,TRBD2,CASSSIIGRAGYEQYF,TGTGCCAGCAGCTCAATTATCGGGAGGGCCGGGTACGAGCAGTACTTC
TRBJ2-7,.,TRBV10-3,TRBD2,CAIGGGAGGPQYEQYF,TGTGCCATTGGGGGGGGAGCGGGAGGGCCTCAATACGAGCAGTACTTC
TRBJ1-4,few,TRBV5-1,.,CASSGTGRDNEKLFF,TGCGCCAGCAGCGGTACGGGACGGGATAATGAAAAACTGTTTTTT
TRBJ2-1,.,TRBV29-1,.,CSVESRYNEQFF,TGCAGCGTTGAATCAAGGTACAATGAGCAGTTCTTC
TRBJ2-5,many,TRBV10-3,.,CAIGRETQYF,TGTGCCATCGGTCGTGAGACCCAGTACTTC
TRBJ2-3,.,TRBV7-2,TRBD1,CASSRGQGGDTQYF,TGTGCCAGCAGCCGCGGACAGGGGGGAGATACGCAGTATTTT
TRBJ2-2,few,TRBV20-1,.,CSARDGDTGELFF,TGCAGTGCTAGGGACGGAGACACCGGGGAGCTGTTTTTT
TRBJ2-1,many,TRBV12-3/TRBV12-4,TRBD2,CATQRAGGPSRQFF,TGTGCCACCCAAAGAGCGGGGGGCCCCTCTCGGCAGTTCTTC
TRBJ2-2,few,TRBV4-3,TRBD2,CAIPTSGGAGELFF,TGCGCCATCCCGACTAGCGGCGGGGCCGGGGAGCTGTTTTTT
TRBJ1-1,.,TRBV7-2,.,CASSLSPREWAFF,TGTGCCAGCAGCTTATCCCCCAGGGAGTGGGCTTTCTTT
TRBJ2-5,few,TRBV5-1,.,CASSSSSADRETQYF,TGCGCCAGCAGCTCCTCTTCGGCCGACCGAGAGACCCAGTACTTC
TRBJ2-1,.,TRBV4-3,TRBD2,CASSLGPGGPSEQFF,TGCGCCAGCAGCCTCGGGCCGGGAGGGCCGAGTGAGCAGTTCTTC
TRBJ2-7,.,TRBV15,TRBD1,CATSVRDSVYEQYF,TGTGCCACCAGCGTCCGGGACAGCGTCTACGAGCAGTACTTC
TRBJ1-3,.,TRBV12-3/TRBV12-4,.,CASSHHSRNTIYF,TGTGCCAGCAGCCACCACTCTAGAAACACCATATATTTT
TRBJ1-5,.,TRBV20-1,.,CSARIHSNQPQHF,TGCAGTGCGAGGATTCATAGCAATCAGCCCCAGCATTTT